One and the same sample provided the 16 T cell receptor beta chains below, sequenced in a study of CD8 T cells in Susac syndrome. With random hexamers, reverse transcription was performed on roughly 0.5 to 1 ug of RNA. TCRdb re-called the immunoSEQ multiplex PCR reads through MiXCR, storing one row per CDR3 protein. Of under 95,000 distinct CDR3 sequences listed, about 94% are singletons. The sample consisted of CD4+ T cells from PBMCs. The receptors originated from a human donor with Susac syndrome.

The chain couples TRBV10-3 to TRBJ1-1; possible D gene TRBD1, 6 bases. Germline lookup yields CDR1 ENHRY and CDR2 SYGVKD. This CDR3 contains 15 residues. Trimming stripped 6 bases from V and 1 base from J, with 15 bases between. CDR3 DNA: TGTGCCATCAGGAACCCGACAGGACAGAACACTGAAGCTTTCTTT. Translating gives CAIRNPTGQNTEAFF.

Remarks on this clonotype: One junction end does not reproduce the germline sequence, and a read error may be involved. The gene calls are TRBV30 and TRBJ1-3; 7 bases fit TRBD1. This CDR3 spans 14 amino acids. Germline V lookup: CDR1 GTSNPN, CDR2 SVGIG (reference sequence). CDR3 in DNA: TGTGCCTGGACTCGGACAGGCTCTGAAAACACCATATATTTT. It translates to CAWTRTGSENTIYF.

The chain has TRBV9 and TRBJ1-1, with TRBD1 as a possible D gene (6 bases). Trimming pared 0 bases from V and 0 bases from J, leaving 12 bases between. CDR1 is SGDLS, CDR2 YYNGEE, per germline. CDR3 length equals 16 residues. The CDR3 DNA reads TGTGCCAGCAGCGTAGGCCCGGACAGTTTGAACACTGAAGCTTTCTTT. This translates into CASSVGPDSLNTEAFF.

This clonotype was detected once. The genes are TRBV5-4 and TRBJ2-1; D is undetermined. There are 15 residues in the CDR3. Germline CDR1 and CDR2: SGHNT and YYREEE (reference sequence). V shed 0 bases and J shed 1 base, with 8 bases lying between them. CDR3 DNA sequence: TGTGCCAGCAGCTTGGCCCAGGATTCCTACAATGAGCAGTTCTTC. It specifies CASSLAQDSYNEQFF. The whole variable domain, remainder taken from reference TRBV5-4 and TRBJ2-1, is ETGVTQSPTHLIKTRGQQVTLRCSSQSGHNTVSWYQQALGQGPQFIFQYYREEENGRGNFPPRFSGLQFPNYSSELNVNALELDDSALYLCASSLAQDSYNEQFFGPGTRLTVL.

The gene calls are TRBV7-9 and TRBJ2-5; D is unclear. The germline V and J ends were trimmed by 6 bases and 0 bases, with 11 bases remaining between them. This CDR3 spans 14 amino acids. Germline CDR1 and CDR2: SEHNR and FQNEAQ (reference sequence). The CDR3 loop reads CASSSYEYQETQYF. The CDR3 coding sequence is TGTGCCAGCAGTTCCTACGAGTACCAAGAGACCCAGTACTTC.

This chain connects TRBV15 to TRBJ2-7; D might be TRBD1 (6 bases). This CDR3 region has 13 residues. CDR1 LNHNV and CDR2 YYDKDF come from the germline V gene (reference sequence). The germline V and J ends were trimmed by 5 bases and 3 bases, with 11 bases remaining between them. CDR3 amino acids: CATSDRDIYEQYF. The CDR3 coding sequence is TGTGCCACCAGCGACCGGGACATCTACGAGCAGTACTTC.

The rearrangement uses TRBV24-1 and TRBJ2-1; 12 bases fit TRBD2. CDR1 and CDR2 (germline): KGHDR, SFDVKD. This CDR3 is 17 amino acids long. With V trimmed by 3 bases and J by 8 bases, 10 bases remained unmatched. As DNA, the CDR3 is TGTGCCACCAGTGATCCCCTTCTAGCGGGGGGGACCGATGAGCAGTTCTTC. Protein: CATSDPLLAGGTDEQFF.

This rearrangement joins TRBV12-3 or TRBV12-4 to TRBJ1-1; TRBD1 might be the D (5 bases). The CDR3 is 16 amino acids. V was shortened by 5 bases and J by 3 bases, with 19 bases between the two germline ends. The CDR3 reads CASSGGDWAVDTEAFF. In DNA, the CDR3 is TGTGCCAGCAGTGGGGGGGACTGGGCCGTCGACACTGAAGCTTTCTTT.

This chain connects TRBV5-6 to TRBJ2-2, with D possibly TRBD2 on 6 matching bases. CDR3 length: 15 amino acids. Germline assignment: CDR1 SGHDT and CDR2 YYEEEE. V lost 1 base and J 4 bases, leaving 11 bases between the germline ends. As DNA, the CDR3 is TGTGCCAGCAGCTTGAGGGGACTTACCACCGGGGAGCTGTTTTTT. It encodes CASSLRGLTTGELFF.

In DNA form, the CDR3 reads TGTGCCAGCTCACCACGCGAATACGAGCAGTACTTC. This gives the protein CASSPREYEQYF. This chain links TRBV18 with TRBJ2-7; D is unresolved. The CDR3 has 12 amino acids. V dropped 1 base and J dropped 4 bases, with 5 bases sitting between them. Germline V lookup: CDR1 KGHSH, CDR2 LQKENI.

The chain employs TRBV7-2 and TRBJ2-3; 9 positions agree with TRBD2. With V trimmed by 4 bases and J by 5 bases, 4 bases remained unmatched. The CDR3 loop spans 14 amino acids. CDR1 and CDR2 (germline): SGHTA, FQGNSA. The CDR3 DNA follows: TGTGCCAGCAGCTCCGGACTAGCGAAAGATACGCAGTATTTT. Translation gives CASSSGLAKDTQYF. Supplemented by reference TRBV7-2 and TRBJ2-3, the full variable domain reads GAGVSQSPSNKVTEKGKDVELRCDPISGHTALYWYRQSLGQGLEFLIYFQGNSAPDKSGLPSDRFSAERTGGSVSTLTIQRTQQEDSAVYLCASSSGLAKDTQYFGPGTRLTVL.

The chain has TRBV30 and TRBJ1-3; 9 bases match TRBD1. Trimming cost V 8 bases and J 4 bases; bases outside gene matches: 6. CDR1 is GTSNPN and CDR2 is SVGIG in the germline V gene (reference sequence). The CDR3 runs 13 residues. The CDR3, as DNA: TGTGCCAAGGGGGACAGGGAAGGAAACACCATATATTTT. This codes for CAKGDREGNTIYF.

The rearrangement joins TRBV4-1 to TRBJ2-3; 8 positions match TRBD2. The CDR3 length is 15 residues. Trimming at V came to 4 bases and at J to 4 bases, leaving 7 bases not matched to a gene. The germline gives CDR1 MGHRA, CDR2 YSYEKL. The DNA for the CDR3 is TGCGCCAGCAGCCTCAGCGGGGGCGGGGCAGATACGCAGTATTTT. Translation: CASSLSGGGADTQYF.

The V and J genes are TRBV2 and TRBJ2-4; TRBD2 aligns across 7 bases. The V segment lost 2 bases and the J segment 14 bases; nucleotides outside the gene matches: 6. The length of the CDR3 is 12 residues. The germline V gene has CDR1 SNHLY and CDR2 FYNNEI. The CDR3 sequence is CASSELGTIKYF. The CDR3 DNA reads TGTGCCAGCAGTGAACTTGGGACTATCAAGTACTTC.

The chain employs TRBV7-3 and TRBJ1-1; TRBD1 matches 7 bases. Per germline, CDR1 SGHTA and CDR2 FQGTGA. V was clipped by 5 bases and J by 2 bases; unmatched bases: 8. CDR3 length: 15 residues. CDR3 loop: CASSLRQGINTEAFF. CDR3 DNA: TGTGCCAGCAGCCTAAGACAGGGAATAAACACTGAAGCTTTCTTT.

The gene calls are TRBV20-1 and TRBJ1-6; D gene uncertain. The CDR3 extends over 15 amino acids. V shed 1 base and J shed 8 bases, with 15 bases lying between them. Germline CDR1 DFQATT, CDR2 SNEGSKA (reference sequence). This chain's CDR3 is CSARVAGVGDSPLHF. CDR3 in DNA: TGCAGTGCTAGAGTAGCCGGGGTGGGCGATTCACCCCTCCACTTT.